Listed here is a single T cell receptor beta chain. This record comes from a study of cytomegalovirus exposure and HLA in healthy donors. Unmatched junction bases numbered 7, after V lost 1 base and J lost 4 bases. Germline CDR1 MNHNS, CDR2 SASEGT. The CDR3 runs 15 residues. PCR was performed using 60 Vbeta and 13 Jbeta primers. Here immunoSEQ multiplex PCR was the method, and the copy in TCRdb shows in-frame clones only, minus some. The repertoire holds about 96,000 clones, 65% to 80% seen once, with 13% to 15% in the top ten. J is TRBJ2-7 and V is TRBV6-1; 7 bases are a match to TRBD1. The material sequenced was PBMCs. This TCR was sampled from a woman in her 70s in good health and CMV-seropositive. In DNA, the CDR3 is TGTGCCAGCAGTGAAGTCTCCGGCAGGGGGTACGAGCAGTACTTC. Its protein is CASSEVSGRGYEQYF.